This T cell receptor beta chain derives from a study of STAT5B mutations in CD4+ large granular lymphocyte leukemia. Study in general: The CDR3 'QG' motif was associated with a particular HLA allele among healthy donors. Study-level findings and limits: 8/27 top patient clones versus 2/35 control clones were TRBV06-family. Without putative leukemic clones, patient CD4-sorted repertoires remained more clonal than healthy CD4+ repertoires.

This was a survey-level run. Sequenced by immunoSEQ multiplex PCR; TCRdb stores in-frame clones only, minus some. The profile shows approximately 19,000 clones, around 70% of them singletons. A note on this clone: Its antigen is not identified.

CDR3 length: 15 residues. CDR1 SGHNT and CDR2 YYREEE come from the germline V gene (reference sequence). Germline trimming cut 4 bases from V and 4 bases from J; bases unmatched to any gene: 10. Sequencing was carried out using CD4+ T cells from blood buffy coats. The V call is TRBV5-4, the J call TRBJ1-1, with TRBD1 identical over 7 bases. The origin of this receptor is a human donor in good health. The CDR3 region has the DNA TGTGCCAGCAGCGGGGGACAGCAGATTGGCACTGAAGCTTTCTTT. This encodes CASSGGQQIGTEAFF.